This T cell receptor beta chain was obtained from a study of blood T cell repertoires in COVID-19. Study at large: Sample material is recorded as cDNA or gDNA derived from T cells, B-cell-depleted T cells, or PBMCs.

Study processing details: Quantification of nucleated cells was approximated via reference gene primer amplification. Assay used: immunoSEQ multiplex PCR; TCRdb lists only in-frame clones, some missing. V, J and clone size are those of that table, while D and trimming were read from the DNA. Found here are some 190,000 clones, around 81% of them singletons; the top ten hold 4.3%. Trimming cost V 0 bases and J 3 bases, with 6 bases left between them. CDR1 is SGHDN, CDR2 FVKESK, per germline. CDR3 length: 13 residues. The source of this sequence is a young man with acute COVID-19. The genes are TRBV14 and TRBJ2-7; no clear D. The sample was PBMCs or T cells enriched from blood (not recorded which). The CDR3: CASSQDVNYEQYF. In DNA, the CDR3 is TGTGCCAGCAGCCAAGATGTAAACTACGAGCAGTACTTC.